The 15 T cell receptor beta chains given below trace back to one sample, sequenced in a study of T cells in Graves' hyperthyroidism and ophthalmopathy. RNA transcripts gave rise to amplified TCR beta CDR3 regions. First-round RT-PCR of the TCR CDR3 relied on the HTBI primer set. In TCRdb, the multiplex PCR reads were re-called with MiXCR into one record per CDR3 protein. Of hundreds of thousands of distinct CDR3 sequences listed, 38% are singletons. Sequencing was performed on blood. The origin of the receptors is a man between 18 and 35 years old with Graves' hyperthyroidism.

The genes are TRBV7-9 and TRBJ2-2; D remains ambiguous. CDR1 is SEHNR, CDR2 FQNEAQ, per germline (reference sequence). V was pared by 5 bases and J by 0 bases, with 13 bases between. The CDR3 has 16 amino acids. This CDR3 reads CASSQVGASNTGELFF. The CDR3 nucleotides are TGTGCCAGCAGCCAGGTTGGAGCCTCGAACACCGGGGAGCTGTTTTTT.

The chain combines TRBV19 with TRBJ2-2; the D is unclear. Trimming cost V 3 bases and J 3 bases, with 8 bases left between them. Germline CDR1 is LNHDA and CDR2 is SQIVND (reference sequence). The CDR3 is made up of 14 amino acids. The DNA of the CDR3 is TGTGCCAGTAGTATGTTCAGTCACACCGGGGAGCTGTTTTTT. As protein: CASSMFSHTGELFF.

The CDR3 here is CASSQELLAGGGSYEQYF. The CDR3 coding sequence is TGTGCCAGCAGCCAAGAATTATTAGCGGGGGGGGGTTCCTACGAGCAGTACTTC. J is TRBJ2-7 and V is TRBV19, with 11 bases that match TRBD2. The germline V gene encodes CDR1 LNHDA and CDR2 SQIVND (reference sequence). V was clipped by 9 bases and J by 1 base; unmatched bases: 17. The CDR3 is 18 residues long.

This clonotype was recorded at least ten times. The chain links TRBV20-1 to TRBJ1-1; tentatively, D is TRBD1 (5 bases). The CDR3 is 13 residues long. Trimming left V 3 bases short and J 6 bases short, with 14 bases between. Per the germline V gene, CDR1 is DFQATT and CDR2 is SNEGSKA (reference sequence). The CDR3 DNA follows: TGCAGTGCTAGTGAGGGGACGTCTTCTGAAGCTTTCTTT. Residues: CSASEGTSSEAFF.

This clonotype was seen repeatedly, ten times or more. This chain connects TRBV20-1 to TRBJ2-5, with D tentatively TRBD1 (6 bases). Per germline, CDR1 DFQATT and CDR2 SNEGSKA (reference sequence). CDR3 length equals 11 residues. V shed 7 bases and J shed 2 bases, with 8 bases lying between them. CDR3 bases: TGCAGTGGTCAGGGGCAAGAGACCCAGTACTTC. Amino acid sequence: CSGQGQETQYF.

Comment on this clonotype: Because it lacks the conserved phenylalanine or tryptophan at the end, this CDR3 is likely a read error. The V and J genes are TRBV5-1 and TRBJ1-1; a weak D match, TRBD1 (5 bases). V lost 5 bases and J lost 10, with 27 bases in between. This CDR3 is built from 16 residues. The germline V gene has CDR1 SGHRS and CDR2 YFSETQ. In nucleotides, the CDR3 is TGCGCCAGCAGTGACCGTCCCGGGACTTGGATGTGGGGAGCTTTCCTT. Translating it yields CASSDRPGTWMWGAFL.

The genes are TRBV9 and TRBJ1-3; maybe TRBD1 (6 bases). V gave up 6 bases and J gave up 0 bases, with 13 bases separating them. This CDR3 has 15 residues. The germline CDR1 and CDR2 sequences are SGDLS and YYNGEE. The CDR3 is CASNEGVLSGNTIYF. The CDR3 nucleotides read TGTGCCAGCAATGAGGGGGTTCTCTCTGGAAACACCATATATTTT. Full variable domain (remainder filled in from reference TRBV9 and TRBJ1-3): DSGVTQTPKHLITATGQRVTLRCSPRSGDLSVYWYQQSLDQGLQFLIQYYNGEERAKGNILERFSAQQFPDLHSELNLSSLELGDSALYFCASNEGVLSGNTIYFGEGSWLTVV.

The chain is built from TRBV4-3 and TRBJ2-5; TRBD1 matches at 7 bases. V was clipped by 1 base and J by 2 bases; unmatched bases: 4. This CDR3 is built from 15 residues. Germline assignment: CDR1 LGHNA and CDR2 YSLEER. CDR3 sequence (DNA): TGCGCCAGCAGCCAAGCCGGACAGGCTCAAGAGACCCAGTACTTC. As protein: CASSQAGQAQETQYF.

This clonotype came up many times. The chain recombines TRBV19 with TRBJ1-2; tentatively, D is TRBD1 (5 bases). Trimming removed 8 bases at V and 7 bases at J, with 17 bases between. The germline V gene has CDR1 LNHDA and CDR2 SQIVND (reference sequence). This CDR3 is 13 amino acids long. Written as DNA, the CDR3 is TGTGCCAGTCTCATATCGGGGGACCGTGGCTACACCTTC. It codes for CASLISGDRGYTF.

V usage is TRBV9 and J usage is TRBJ1-1; 7 bases fit TRBD1. This CDR3 spans 13 amino acids. Germline trimming cut 2 bases from V and 7 bases from J; bases unmatched to any gene: 5. CDR1 SGDLS and CDR2 YYNGEE come from the germline V gene. CDR3 residues: CASSVGTAGEAFF. In DNA form, the CDR3 reads TGTGCCAGCAGCGTCGGGACAGCCGGTGAAGCTTTCTTT. The full variable domain, with the rest looked up from reference TRBV9 and TRBJ1-1, is DSGVTQTPKHLITATGQRVTLRCSPRSGDLSVYWYQQSLDQGLQFLIQYYNGEERAKGNILERFSAQQFPDLHSELNLSSLELGDSALYFCASSVGTAGEAFFGQGTRLTVV.

The rearrangement joins TRBV29-1 to TRBJ1-1; D is undetermined. This CDR3 has 12 amino acids. V lost 8 bases, J lost 1 base, and 11 bases lay in between. CDR1 and CDR2 (germline): SQVTM, ANQGSEA. In DNA form, the CDR3 reads TGCAGCTACCCCGGTTGGAACACTGAAGCTTTCTTT. This sequence encodes CSYPGWNTEAFF.

V gene TRBV7-2 combines with J gene TRBJ1-4; unclear D gene. CDR3 length equals 18 residues. CDR1 and CDR2 from the germline V gene are SGHTA and FQGNSA. V gave up 5 bases and J gave up 7 bases, with 26 bases separating them. The CDR3 DNA is TGTGCCAGCAGCCCGATAGGCAAGGGTCGGGTCGACGGTGAAAAACTGTTTTTT. It specifies CASSPIGKGRVDGEKLFF.

This clonotype came up a few times. This chain links TRBV6-5 with TRBJ1-1; a possible D gene is TRBD1 (5 bases). CDR1 and CDR2 from the germline V gene are MNHEY and SVGAGI. V shed 2 bases and J shed 1 base, with 8 bases lying between them. The CDR3 covers 14 residues. The DNA of the CDR3 is TGTGCCAGCAGTTACGAGGGGCCGAACACTGAAGCTTTCTTT. Translating it yields CASSYEGPNTEAFF.

The chain's CDR3 is CASSDRQGPYEQYF. CDR3 coding DNA: TGTGCCAGCAGTGATCGGCAGGGACCCTACGAGCAGTACTTC. The gene calls are TRBV2 and TRBJ2-7, with D perhaps being TRBD1 or TRBD2 (5 bases each). With 3 bases removed from V and 2 bases from J, the gap between germline ends came to 11 bases. Germline values: CDR1 SNHLY, CDR2 FYNNEI. This CDR3 contains 14 residues. Together with reference TRBV2 and TRBJ2-7, the CDR3 gives the full variable domain: EPEVTQTPSHQVTQMGQEVILRCVPISNHLYFYWYRQILGQKVEFLVSFYNNEISEKSEIFDDQFSVERPDGSNFTLKIRSTKLEDSAMYFCASSDRQGPYEQYFGPGTRLTVT.

This clonotype showed up just a few times. The chain joins TRBV20-1 to TRBJ2-7; D remains unclear. V shed 0 bases and J shed 5 bases, with 14 bases lying between them. CDR1 and CDR2 from the germline V gene are DFQATT and SNEGSKA (reference sequence). The CDR3 contains 14 residues. Here the CDR3 reads CSARDLSRMDEQYF. The CDR3 nucleotides are TGCAGTGCTAGAGATCTGAGTAGGATGGACGAGCAGTACTTC.